The subject of this entry is one T cell receptor (beta chain). The data are from a study of blood T cell repertoires in COVID-19. About the research overall: Specimens from acute and convalescent COVID-19 originated in the United States, Italy and Spain. Nucleic acid was either cDNA or gDNA, and it came from T cells, B-cell-depleted T cells, or PBMCs.

Germline CDR1 is SEHNR and CDR2 is FQNEAQ (reference sequence). CDR3 size: 14 residues. J was trimmed by 5 bases and V by 0 bases; bases with no gene match: 2. In the original processing: Estimates of nucleated cell counts were drawn from the amplification of reference gene primers. Method: immunoSEQ multiplex PCR; TCRdb's copy keeps in-frame clones and lacks some. The V and J calls and clone size come from that table; D and trimming were worked out from the DNA. The table records approximately 190,000 clones, roughly 86% of them present only once. The source of this sequence is a woman aged 65 to 85 with active or convalescent COVID-19. The chain has TRBV7-9 and TRBJ2-7, with 9 bases matching TRBD1. Specimen: peripheral blood. The CDR3 coding sequence is TGTGCCAGCAGCTTAGCCACAGGGGGCAACGAGCAGTACTTC. Its translation: CASSLATGGNEQYF.